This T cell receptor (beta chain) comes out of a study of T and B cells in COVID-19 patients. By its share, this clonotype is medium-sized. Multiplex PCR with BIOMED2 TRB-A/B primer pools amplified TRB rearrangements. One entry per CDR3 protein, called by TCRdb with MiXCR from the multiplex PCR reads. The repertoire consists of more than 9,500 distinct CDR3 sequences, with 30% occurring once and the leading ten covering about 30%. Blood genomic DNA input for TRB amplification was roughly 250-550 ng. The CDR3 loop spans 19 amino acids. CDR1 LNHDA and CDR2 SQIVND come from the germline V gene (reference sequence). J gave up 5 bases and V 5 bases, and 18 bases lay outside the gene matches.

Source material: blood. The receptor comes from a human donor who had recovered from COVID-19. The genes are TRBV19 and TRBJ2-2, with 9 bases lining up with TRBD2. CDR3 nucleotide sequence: TGTGCCAGTAGTCAAACCAGACTAGCGGCCCACGTCAAAACCGGGGAGCTGTTTTTT. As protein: CASSQTRLAAHVKTGELFF.